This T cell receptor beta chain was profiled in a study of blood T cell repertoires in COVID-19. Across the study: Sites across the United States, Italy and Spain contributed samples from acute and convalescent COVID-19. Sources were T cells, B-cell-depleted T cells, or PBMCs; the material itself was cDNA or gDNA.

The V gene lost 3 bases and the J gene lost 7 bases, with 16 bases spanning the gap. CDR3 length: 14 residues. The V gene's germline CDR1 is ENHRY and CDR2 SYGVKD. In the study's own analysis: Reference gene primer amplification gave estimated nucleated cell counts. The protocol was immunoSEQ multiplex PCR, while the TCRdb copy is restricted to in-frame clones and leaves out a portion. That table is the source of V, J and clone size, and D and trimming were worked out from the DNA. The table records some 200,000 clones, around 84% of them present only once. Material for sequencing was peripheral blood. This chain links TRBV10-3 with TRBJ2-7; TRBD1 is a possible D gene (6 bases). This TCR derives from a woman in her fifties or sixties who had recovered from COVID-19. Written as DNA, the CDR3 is TGTGCCATCAGTGAATGGGACACCTCGGGAGAGCAGTACTTC. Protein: CAISEWDTSGEQYF.